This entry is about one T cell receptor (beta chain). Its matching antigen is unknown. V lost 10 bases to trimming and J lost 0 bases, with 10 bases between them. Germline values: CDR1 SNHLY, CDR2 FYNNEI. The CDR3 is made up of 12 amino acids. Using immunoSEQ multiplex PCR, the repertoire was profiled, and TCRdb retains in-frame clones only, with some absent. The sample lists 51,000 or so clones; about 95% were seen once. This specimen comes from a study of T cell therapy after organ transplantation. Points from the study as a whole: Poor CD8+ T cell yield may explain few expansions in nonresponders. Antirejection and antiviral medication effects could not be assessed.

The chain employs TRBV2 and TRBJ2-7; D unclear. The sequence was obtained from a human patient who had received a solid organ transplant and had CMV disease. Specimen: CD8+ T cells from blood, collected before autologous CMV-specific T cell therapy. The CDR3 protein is CAKRRSSYEQYF. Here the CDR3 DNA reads TGTGCCAAGAGACGGTCCTCCTACGAGCAGTACTTC. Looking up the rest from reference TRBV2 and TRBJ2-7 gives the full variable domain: EPEVTQTPSHQVTQMGQEVILRCVPISNHLYFYWYRQILGQKVEFLVSFYNNEISEKSEIFDDQFSVERPDGSNFTLKIRSTKLEDSAMYFCAKRRSSYEQYFGPGTRLTVT.